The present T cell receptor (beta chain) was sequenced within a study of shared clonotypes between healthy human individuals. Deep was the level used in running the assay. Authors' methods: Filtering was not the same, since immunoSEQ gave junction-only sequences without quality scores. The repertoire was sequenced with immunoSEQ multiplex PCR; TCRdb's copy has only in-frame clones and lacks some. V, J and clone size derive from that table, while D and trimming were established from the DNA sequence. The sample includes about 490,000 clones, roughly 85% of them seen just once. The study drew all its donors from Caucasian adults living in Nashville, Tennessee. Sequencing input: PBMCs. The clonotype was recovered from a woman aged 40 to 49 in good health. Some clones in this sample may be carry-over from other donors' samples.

For the CDR3, the DNA is TGCGCCAGCAGCCAGGGGAGGGACGCTGGGGCCAACGTCCTGACTTTC. This translates into CASSQGRDAGANVLTF. This rearrangement joins TRBV5-1 to TRBJ2-6; TRBD2 might be the D (7 bases). V lost 4 bases, J lost 2 bases, and 13 bases lay in between. The germline V gene encodes CDR1 SGHRS and CDR2 YFSETQ. This CDR3 region has 16 residues.